Below are 25 T cell receptor beta chains sequenced from a single sample in a study of T cell changes during pregnancy in multiple sclerosis. Measured with immunoSEQ multiplex PCR; TCRdb has only the in-frame clones, and not every one. The sample shows around 57,000 clones, approximately 90% of them seen only once. Here the sequenced sample was peripheral blood, taken in the second trimester of pregnancy. The receptors derive from a female donor with multiple sclerosis, enrolled in a pregnancy study.

The rearrangement uses TRBV27 and TRBJ2-5, with TRBD1 identical over 8 bases. The CDR3 totals 14 residues. The germline CDR1 and CDR2 sequences are MNHEY and SMNVEV (reference sequence). The ends lost 1 base at V and 2 bases at J; junction bases unmatched: 0. The CDR3 sequence: CASSLWDRQETQYF. In DNA form, the CDR3 reads TGTGCCAGCAGTTTATGGGACAGGCAAGAGACCCAGTACTTC.

This clone was seen a few times. The chain links TRBV10-3 to TRBJ1-6, with a weak D call TRBD1 (6 bases). The length of the CDR3 is 13 residues. The V and J ends lost 1 base and 12 bases respectively, with 10 bases between them. The V gene's germline CDR1 is ENHRY and CDR2 SYGVKD. Here the CDR3 DNA reads TGTGCCATCAGTGAGTTGGGGGCGCAACCCCTCCACTTT. Amino acid sequence: CAISELGAQPLHF.

The chain has TRBV5-1 and TRBJ2-1, with TRBD2 matching over 7 bases. Unmatched junction bases numbered 6, after V lost 0 bases and J lost 6 bases. This CDR3 has 15 residues. Germline V gives CDR1 SGHRS, CDR2 YFSETQ. The CDR3: CASSLVGGGPNEQFF. As DNA, the CDR3 is TGCGCCAGCAGCTTGGTGGGGGGGGGACCCAATGAGCAGTTCTTC. The full variable domain, its missing parts supplied by reference TRBV5-1 and TRBJ2-1, is KAGVTQTPRYLIKTRGQQVTLSCSPISGHRSVSWYQQTPGQGLQFLFEYFSETQRNKGNFPGRFSGRQFSNSRSEMNVSTLELGDSALYLCASSLVGGGPNEQFFGPGTRLTVL.

The rearrangement uses TRBV18 and TRBJ1-1; tentatively, D is TRBD1 (6 bases). Germline V gene lookup returns CDR1 KGHSH and CDR2 LQKENI. Trimming pared 8 bases from V and 3 bases from J, leaving 13 bases between. This CDR3 has 13 residues. The DNA for the CDR3 is TGTGCCAGCCGGCAGGGGTTGGACACTGAAGCTTTCTTT. This encodes CASRQGLDTEAFF.

J is TRBJ2-5 and V is TRBV2; perhaps TRBD1 as D (7 bases). The germline gives CDR1 SNHLY, CDR2 FYNNEI. V was clipped by 5 bases and J by 7 bases, with 14 bases between them. The CDR3 runs 13 residues. CDR3 nucleotides: TGTGCCAGCAGTCTCCGACAGGGAGGGACCCAGTACTTC. Protein product: CASSLRQGGTQYF. The whole variable domain, filled in from reference TRBV2 and TRBJ2-5, reads EPEVTQTPSHQVTQMGQEVILRCVPISNHLYFYWYRQILGQKVEFLVSFYNNEISEKSEIFDDQFSVERPDGSNFTLKIRSTKLEDSAMYFCASSLRQGGTQYFGPGTRLLVL.

V gene TRBV6-5 combines with J gene TRBJ1-2; no clear D gene. The germline V and J ends were trimmed by 6 bases and 8 bases, with 16 bases remaining between them. Germline-derived CDR1 and CDR2 are MNHEY and SVGAGI. The length of the CDR3 is 13 residues. The CDR3 coding sequence is TGTGCCAGCAGCGCGGGAGTCGGAGGAGGCTACACCTTC. Amino acids: CASSAGVGGGYTF.

The chain has TRBV9 and TRBJ1-5, with TRBD1 identical over 7 bases. With 0 bases clipped from V and 7 bases from J, the junction kept 7 bases outside the gene matches. CDR1 SGDLS and CDR2 YYNGEE come from the germline V gene. The CDR3 runs 15 residues. The CDR3, as DNA: TGTGCCAGCAGCGTAGGGAATACAGGGGAGCAGCCCCAGCATTTT. Translation gives CASSVGNTGEQPQHF.

The chain has TRBV5-4 and TRBJ2-1, with TRBD2 matching over 10 bases. CDR1 and CDR2 from the germline V gene are SGHNT and YYREEE (reference sequence). The CDR3 has 16 residues. V shed 1 base and J 8 bases; nucleotides not matched to a gene: 9. The CDR3 region has the DNA TGTGCCAGCAGCTTGAAGTGGGCTAGCGGGGGTGATGAGCAGTTCTTC. It encodes CASSLKWASGGDEQFF.

J is TRBJ1-1 and V is TRBV6-6; the D is unclear. This CDR3 comprises 13 residues. Germline V lookup: CDR1 MNHNY, CDR2 SVGAGI (reference sequence). Trimming shortened V by 6 bases and J by 0 bases, and 8 bases separated the two germline ends. The CDR3 loop reads CASRFQLNTEAFF. The CDR3 region has the DNA TGTGCCAGCAGATTCCAGTTGAACACTGAAGCTTTCTTT.

This clone was recorded once. The J gene is TRBJ2-2, the V gene TRBV5-1; D possibly corresponds to TRBD1 (6 bases). V lost 3 bases and J 2 bases, leaving 14 bases between the germline ends. The V gene's germline CDR1 is SGHRS and CDR2 YFSETQ. The CDR3 spans 16 residues. The CDR3 nucleotides read TGCGCCAGCAGCTCCAACAGGGTAGCAAACACCGGGGAGCTGTTTTTT. Translating it yields CASSSNRVANTGELFF.

The chain links TRBV9 to TRBJ1-6; TRBD1 matches at 10 bases. The CDR3 runs 17 residues. CDR1 SGDLS and CDR2 YYNGEE come from the germline V gene. The trim removed 2 bases at V and 7 bases at J, leaving 9 bases unmatched. CDR3 in amino acids: CASSVENPGQGNSPLHF. In DNA form, the CDR3 reads TGTGCCAGCAGCGTGGAGAATCCGGGACAGGGGAATTCACCCCTCCACTTT.

The chain joins TRBV10-1 to TRBJ2-1; no clear D gene. CDR1 is WNHNN, CDR2 SYGVQD, per germline (reference sequence). V dropped 6 bases and J dropped 7 bases, with 16 bases sitting between them. The CDR3 runs 14 residues. The CDR3 sequence is CASSAYPLENEQFF. DNA of the CDR3: TGCGCCAGCAGCGCGTACCCTCTTGAGAATGAGCAGTTCTTC.

The chain employs TRBV5-1 and TRBJ2-1; 10 nucleotides match TRBD2. Germline V gene lookup returns CDR1 SGHRS and CDR2 YFSETQ. The CDR3 has 17 residues. Trimming took 0 bases from V and 7 from J; bases not matched to a gene: 10. The CDR3 nucleotides read TGCGCCAGCAGCTTGGGGAGCGGGGGGGCCCATGTGAATGAGCAGTTCTTC. This sequence encodes CASSLGSGGAHVNEQFF.

The chain is built from TRBV5-1 and TRBJ1-4; no clear D gene. Trimming removed 2 bases at V and 0 bases at J, with 20 bases between. There are 19 residues in the CDR3. Germline V gives CDR1 SGHRS, CDR2 YFSETQ. The CDR3 coding sequence is TGCGCCAGCAGCTTCGGGCGTGTACGGGGTTTCGCAACTAATGAAAAACTGTTTTTT. This codes for CASSFGRVRGFATNEKLFF.

The rearrangement links TRBV6-1 to TRBJ1-2; D is unclear. CDR3 length equals 14 residues. V shed 4 bases and J shed 6 bases, with 15 bases lying between them. Germline lookup yields CDR1 MNHNS and CDR2 SASEGT. The CDR3 region is CASSVGTGEDGYTF. CDR3 bases: TGTGCCAGCAGTGTGGGTACCGGGGAAGATGGCTACACCTTC.

The rearrangement joins TRBV27 to TRBJ1-1; 8 nucleotides agree with TRBD1. J gave up 1 base and V 6 bases, and 4 bases lay outside the gene matches. Looked up from germline, CDR1 is MNHEY and CDR2 is SMNVEV (reference sequence). This CDR3 comprises 14 residues. Here the CDR3 reads CASRRQGSNTEAFF. The CDR3 DNA is TGTGCCAGCAGACGACAGGGGTCGAACACTGAAGCTTTCTTT.

The CDR3 here is CASSLRASGGLLGADTQYF. The DNA of the CDR3 is TGTGCCAGCAGTCTTAGAGCTAGCGGGGGCCTCCTGGGGGCAGATACGCAGTATTTT. The rearrangement links TRBV7-6 to TRBJ2-3, with 10 bases lining up with TRBD2. V lost 6 bases to trimming and J lost 4 bases; unmatched junction nucleotides: 19. The CDR3 contains 19 residues. Germline V gene lookup returns CDR1 SGHVS and CDR2 FNYEAQ.

The V and J genes are TRBV2 and TRBJ2-2; tentative D call: TRBD2 (6 bases). The CDR3 runs to 17 residues. V was cut by 6 bases and J by 4 bases, with 21 bases left in between. Germline-derived CDR1 and CDR2 are SNHLY and FYNNEI. The CDR3 loop is CASSDYRLVLSTGELFF. The DNA for the CDR3 is TGTGCCAGCAGCGACTATAGACTAGTCCTGTCCACCGGGGAGCTGTTTTTT. The complete variable domain, with remaining parts taken from reference TRBV2 and TRBJ2-2, reads EPEVTQTPSHQVTQMGQEVILRCVPISNHLYFYWYRQILGQKVEFLVSFYNNEISEKSEIFDDQFSVERPDGSNFTLKIRSTKLEDSAMYFCASSDYRLVLSTGELFFGEGSRLTVL.

The CDR3 nucleotides read TGTGCCAACTCGCGGGGCGGGACAGGGGTTGGAAACACCATATATTTT. Its translation is CANSRGGTGVGNTIYF. The V and J genes are TRBV10-3 and TRBJ1-3; 10 nucleotides align to TRBD1. With V trimmed by 10 bases and J by 3 bases, 12 bases remained unmatched. Germline CDR1 and CDR2: ENHRY and SYGVKD. CDR3 length: 16 amino acids.

This clone was recorded once. This chain joins TRBV30 and TRBJ2-2, with a possible D match to TRBD2 (5 bases). The length of the CDR3 is 14 residues. The germline gives CDR1 GTSNPN, CDR2 SVGIG (reference sequence). Trimming stripped 7 bases from V and 3 bases from J, with 15 bases between. DNA for the CDR3: TGTGCCTCCAGGACTCGTGGGTACACCGGGGAGCTGTTTTTT. This translates into CASRTRGYTGELFF.

The V gene is TRBV6-1, the J gene TRBJ2-4; D is perhaps TRBD2 (5 bases). V gave up 2 bases and J gave up 8 bases, with 19 bases separating them. Germline assignment: CDR1 MNHNS and CDR2 SASEGT. This CDR3 is 16 amino acids long. The CDR3 DNA sequence: TGTGCCAGCAGTGAAATGGCCGCGGGTCGGGGAGACATTCAGTACTTC. This gives the protein CASSEMAAGRGDIQYF.

This chain uses TRBV18 with TRBJ1-2; the D gene is possibly TRBD1 (5 bases). CDR1 and CDR2 (germline): KGHSH, LQKENI. This CDR3 comprises 13 residues. V was trimmed by 2 bases and J by 8 bases, leaving 12 bases between them. The CDR3 DNA follows: TGTGCCAGCTCACCAGAAGGGGCAAGGGGCTACACCTTC. This gives the protein CASSPEGARGYTF.

The chain joins TRBV27 to TRBJ2-5; a weak D match, TRBD2 (7 bases). The CDR3 consists of 14 residues. The germline gives CDR1 MNHEY, CDR2 SMNVEV (reference sequence). V was pared by 7 bases and J by 4 bases, with 16 bases between. The CDR3 nucleotides read TGTGCCAGCAAGCGTCCAGGGGAGGGAGAGACCCAGTACTTC. Translated, it gives CASKRPGEGETQYF.

The chain has TRBV15 and TRBJ2-3; weak D call: TRBD1 (6 bases). Germline V gene data show CDR1 as LNHNV and CDR2 as YYDKDF (reference sequence). The CDR3 consists of 18 residues. V lost 0 bases to trimming and J lost 2 bases, with 18 bases between them. The chain's CDR3 is CATSRDLPQGLITDTQYF. CDR3 nucleotide sequence: TGTGCCACCAGCAGAGATCTCCCTCAGGGGCTAATCACAGATACGCAGTATTTT.

The table lists this clone with a count of one. The rearrangement joins TRBV2 to TRBJ2-3, with 10 bases fitting TRBD2. There are 19 residues in the CDR3. V shed 5 bases, J shed 2 bases, and the junction held 16 bases outside the gene matches. Per germline, CDR1 SNHLY and CDR2 FYNNEI. The CDR3 loop is CASSFHRTLAGGLTDTQYF. Here the CDR3 DNA reads TGTGCCAGCAGTTTTCACAGGACCTTAGCGGGGGGTCTCACAGATACGCAGTATTTT.